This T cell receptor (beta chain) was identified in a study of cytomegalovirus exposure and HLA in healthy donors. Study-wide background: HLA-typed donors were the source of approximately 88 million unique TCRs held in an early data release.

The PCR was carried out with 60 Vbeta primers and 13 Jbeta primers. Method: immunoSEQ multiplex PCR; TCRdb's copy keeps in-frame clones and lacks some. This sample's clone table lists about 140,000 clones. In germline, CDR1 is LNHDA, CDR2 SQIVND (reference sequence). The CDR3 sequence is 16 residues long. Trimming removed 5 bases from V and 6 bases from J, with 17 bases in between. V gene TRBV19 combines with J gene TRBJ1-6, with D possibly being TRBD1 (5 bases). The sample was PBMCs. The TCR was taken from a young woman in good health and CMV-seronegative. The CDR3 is CASSARTGGGNSPLHF. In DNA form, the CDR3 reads TGTGCCAGTAGTGCCAGGACCGGCGGGGGTAATTCACCCCTCCACTTT.